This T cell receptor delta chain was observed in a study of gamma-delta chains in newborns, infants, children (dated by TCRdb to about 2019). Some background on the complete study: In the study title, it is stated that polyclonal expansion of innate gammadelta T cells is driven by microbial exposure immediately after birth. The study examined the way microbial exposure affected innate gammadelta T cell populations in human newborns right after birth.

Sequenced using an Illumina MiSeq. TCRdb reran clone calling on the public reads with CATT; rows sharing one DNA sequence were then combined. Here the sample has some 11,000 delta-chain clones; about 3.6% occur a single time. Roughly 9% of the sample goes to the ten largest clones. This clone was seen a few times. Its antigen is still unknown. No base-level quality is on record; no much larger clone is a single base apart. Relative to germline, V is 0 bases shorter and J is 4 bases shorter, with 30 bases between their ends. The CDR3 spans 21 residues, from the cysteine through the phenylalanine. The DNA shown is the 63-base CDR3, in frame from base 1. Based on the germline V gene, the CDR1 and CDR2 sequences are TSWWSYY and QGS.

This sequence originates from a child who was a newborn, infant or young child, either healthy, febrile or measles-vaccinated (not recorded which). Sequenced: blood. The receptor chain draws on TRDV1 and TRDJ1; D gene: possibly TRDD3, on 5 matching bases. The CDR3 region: CALGELWLSQGVTVGFDKLIF. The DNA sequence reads TGTGCTCTTGGGGAACTTTGGCTCTCACAGGGGGTAACTGTGGGTTTCGATAAACTCATCTTT.